These 22 T cell receptor beta chains were all obtained from the same sample, sequenced in a study of T cell repertoires in cytomegalovirus infection. TCRdb fed the reads into MiXCR, producing one record per CDR3 protein. This sample carries around 320,000 distinct CDR3 sequences, roughly 9.5% of them seen once, and the ten largest clones take 3.5% to 4.5%. Sequencing was done on a sample of PBMCs. Every receptor here comes from a human donor in good health (CMV status not recorded). Some clones in this sample may be carry-over from other donors' samples.

This clonotype has just a few counts. This sequence joins TRBV20-1 and TRBJ2-1; D is undetermined. The CDR3 covers 15 residues. Germline lookup yields CDR1 DFQATT and CDR2 SNEGSKA (reference sequence). The V end lost 1 base, the J end lost 1 base, and 11 bases lay between the germline ends. The CDR3 DNA reads TGCAGTGCTAGAGGAGGAAAGGGTTCCTACAATGAGCAGTTCTTC. Amino acids: CSARGGKGSYNEQFF.

A remark on this clonotype: A much bigger clone sits one base away, suggesting this may be a read error. The V call is TRBV7-8, the J call TRBJ1-2, with D maybe TRBD1 (5 bases). CDR1 is SGHVS, CDR2 FQNEAQ, per germline. The CDR3 contains 16 residues. The V end lost 6 bases, the J end lost 3 bases, and 20 bases lay between the germline ends. The CDR3 spells CASRPTEGTSDYGYTF. CDR3 DNA: TGTGCCAGCAGACCAACAGAGGGGACGTCTGACTATGGCTACACCTTC.

This clonotype was recorded at least ten times. The V and J genes are TRBV6-1 and TRBJ2-3, with 9 nucleotides matching TRBD2. The V and J ends lost 2 bases and 0 bases, in that order; junction bases with no gene match: 3. CDR3 size: 16 residues. Germline V CDR1 and CDR2: MNHNS, SASEGT. The CDR3 is CASSERREGSTDTQYF. The CDR3 DNA reads as TGTGCCAGCAGTGAAAGGCGGGAGGGAAGCACAGATACGCAGTATTTT.

This clonotype turned up a few times. This rearrangement joins TRBV27 to TRBJ2-7, with 15 nucleotides matching TRBD2. Looked up from germline, CDR1 is MNHEY and CDR2 is SMNVEV (reference sequence). The CDR3 runs 18 residues. Losses at the gene ends were 5 bases for V and 3 bases for J; bases not matched to a gene: 11. The CDR3 DNA reads as TGTGCCAGCAGTCTCAGAGGACTAGCGGGAGGGCCGATCTACGAGCAGTACTTC. Amino acid sequence: CASSLRGLAGGPIYEQYF.

This clonotype was detected a few times. V is TRBV10-3 and J is TRBJ2-7; possibly TRBD1 or TRBD2 for D (5 bases each). CDR1 and CDR2 (germline): ENHRY, SYGVKD. The V gene lost 6 bases and the J gene lost 0 bases, with 12 bases spanning the gap. The CDR3 runs 14 residues. This CDR3 is CAISAPGTSYEQYF. CDR3 nucleotides: TGTGCCATCAGCGCCCCCGGGACCTCCTACGAGCAGTACTTC.

The CDR3 nucleotides are TGTGCCAGCAGCCCCGGGACAGTTAATTCACCCCTCCACTTT. Amino acids: CASSPGTVNSPLHF. V gene TRBV7-8 combines with J gene TRBJ1-6, with 7 positions matching TRBD1. The CDR3 extends over 14 amino acids. In germline, CDR1 is SGHVS, CDR2 FQNEAQ. Germline trimming cut 5 bases from V and 6 bases from J; bases unmatched to any gene: 4.

This chain links TRBV15 with TRBJ1-5, with a weak D call TRBD1 (5 bases). Germline V lookup: CDR1 LNHNV, CDR2 YYDKDF (reference sequence). The CDR3 loop spans 15 amino acids. V gave up 1 base and J gave up 1 base, with 8 bases separating them. For the CDR3, the DNA is TGTGCCACCAGCAGAGGAGGGGACAGCAATCAGCCCCAGCATTTT. It encodes CATSRGGDSNQPQHF.

This clonotype has more than one count but fewer than ten. The genes are TRBV28 and TRBJ2-1; D may be TRBD2 (6 bases). With 7 bases removed from V and 9 bases from J, the gap between germline ends came to 19 bases. The CDR3 sequence is 14 residues long. CDR1 is MDHEN, CDR2 SYDVKM, per germline. As DNA, the CDR3 is TGTGCCAGCACCCGGGGGTACAGCCTCAGTGAGCAGTTCTTC. Translating gives CASTRGYSLSEQFF.

There are many counts of this clonotype. CDR3 DNA: TGTGCCAGCAGCTTATACGACGCAGGCCAGCCCCAGCATTTT. It codes for CASSLYDAGQPQHF. The gene calls are TRBV7-2 and TRBJ1-5; unclear D gene. This CDR3 has 14 residues. V was pared by 2 bases and J by 7 bases, with 12 bases between. The germline V gene has CDR1 SGHTA and CDR2 FQGNSA. Full variable domain (outside the CDR3, taken from reference TRBV7-2 and TRBJ1-5): GAGVSQSPSNKVTEKGKDVELRCDPISGHTALYWYRQSLGQGLEFLIYFQGNSAPDKSGLPSDRFSAERTGGSVSTLTIQRTQQEDSAVYLCASSLYDAGQPQHFGDGTRLSIL.

There are a few counts of this clonotype. The chain joins TRBV24-1 to TRBJ2-3, with TRBD2 identical over 8 bases. The CDR3 contains 15 residues. Losses at the gene ends were 5 bases for V and 2 bases for J; bases not matched to a gene: 5. Germline CDR1 reads KGHDR; CDR2 reads SFDVKD. CDR3 DNA sequence: TGTGCCACCAGTGGTGGGCGGGAGGACACAGATACGCAGTATTTT. This gives the protein CATSGGREDTDTQYF.

This clonotype was counted ten times or more. The J gene is TRBJ1-6, the V gene TRBV7-2; tentatively, D is TRBD1 (5 bases). V lost 5 bases and J 7 bases, leaving 12 bases between the germline ends. This CDR3 has 14 residues. Germline CDR1 SGHTA, CDR2 FQGNSA. The CDR3 here is CASSPGPENSPLHF. The CDR3 DNA reads as TGTGCCAGCAGCCCGGGACCAGAAAATTCACCCCTCCACTTT.

This clonotype appeared many times. This chain uses TRBV28 with TRBJ2-6; D possibly matches TRBD1 or TRBD2 (5 bases each). Per the germline V gene, CDR1 is MDHEN and CDR2 is SYDVKM. The CDR3 covers 20 residues. V lost 3 bases and J lost 1, with 22 bases in between. Written as DNA, the CDR3 is TGTGCCAGCAGTTTGGAAAGTCCGTCGTTGAGGGGATCTGGGGCCAACGTCCTGACTTTC. Its translation is CASSLESPSLRGSGANVLTF.

The chain combines TRBV20-1 with TRBJ2-4, with TRBD1 as a possible D gene (6 bases). The germline V gene encodes CDR1 DFQATT and CDR2 SNEGSKA (reference sequence). The CDR3 contains 14 residues. Deletions cut 6 bases from V and 0 bases from J, with 12 bases between. The DNA for the CDR3 is TGCAGTGCGAGTAACAGGGTAGCCAAAAACATTCAGTACTTC. Encoded protein: CSASNRVAKNIQYF.

This rearrangement joins TRBV7-9 to TRBJ1-1; a weak D match, TRBD1 (5 bases). V lost 0 bases to trimming and J lost 5 bases, with 10 bases between them. The germline gives CDR1 SEHNR, CDR2 FQNEAQ (reference sequence). The CDR3 is 14 amino acids. CDR3 protein: CASSLARGWTEAFF. The DNA of the CDR3 is TGTGCCAGCAGCTTAGCGCGGGGGTGGACTGAAGCTTTCTTT. The variable domain in full, completed from reference TRBV7-9 and TRBJ1-1, reads DTGVSQNPRHKITKRGQNVTFRCDPISEHNRLYWYRQTLGQGPEFLTYFQNEAQLEKSRLLSDRFSAERPKGSFSTLEIQRTEQGDSAMYLCASSLARGWTEAFFGQGTRLTVV.

This clonotype was picked up many times. This chain links TRBV10-3 with TRBJ2-5; D might be TRBD2 (5 bases). Trimming pared 8 bases from V and 3 bases from J, leaving 13 bases between. CDR1 is ENHRY and CDR2 is SYGVKD in the germline V gene. This CDR3 region has 13 residues. CDR3 in DNA: TGTGCCATCGGGGTACGGGGTGAAGAGACCCAGTACTTC. Translated, it gives CAIGVRGEETQYF.

This clonotype appeared a few times. The CDR3 is CASSYVAGEETQYF. Written as DNA, the CDR3 is TGTGCCAGCAGTTACGTGGCGGGTGAAGAGACCCAGTACTTC. The V call is TRBV6-2 or TRBV6-3, the J call TRBJ2-5, with D possibly being TRBD2 (5 bases). V lost 2 bases, J lost 3 bases, and 10 bases lay in between. The CDR3 loop spans 14 amino acids. The germline CDR1 and CDR2 sequences are MNHEY and SVGEGT.

On this clonotype itself: Mismatch with germline at one junction end may stem from a read error. This chain uses TRBV7-2 with TRBJ1-1; a possible D gene is TRBD1 (6 bases). CDR3 size: 18 residues. Germline CDR1 SGHTA, CDR2 FQGNSA. Here the CDR3 DNA reads TGTGCCAGCAGCTTAGATGTTCTTGGGGGCTCTCAGGGTACTGAAGCTTCCTTT. Translation: CASSLDVLGGSQGTEASF.

This clonotype has ten or more counts. This chain joins TRBV12-3 or TRBV12-4 and TRBJ2-1, with D perhaps assigned TRBD1 or TRBD2 (5 bases each). The CDR3 covers 14 residues. V dropped 5 bases and J dropped 6 bases, with 14 bases sitting between them. The CDR3 protein is CASSLTGPANEQFF. DNA of the CDR3: TGTGCCAGCAGTCTGACGGGACCGGCCAATGAGCAGTTCTTC.

This clonotype was counted only a few times. The rearrangement links TRBV15 to TRBJ2-1, with 8 positions matching TRBD2. Germline lookup yields CDR1 LNHNV and CDR2 YYDKDF (reference sequence). There are 16 residues in the CDR3. After removal of 1 base from V and 4 bases from J, the junction contained 6 bases not matched to a gene. The CDR3 DNA follows: TGTGCCACCAGCAGAGCGCGGACTAGCCTTTACAATGAGCAGTTCTTC. Encoded protein: CATSRARTSLYNEQFF.

This clonotype was counted many times. This chain connects TRBV4-3 to TRBJ2-7, with 12 bases lining up with TRBD2. Germline V gene sequence: CDR1 LGHNA, CDR2 YSLEER. This CDR3 is built from 20 residues. With V trimmed by 2 bases and J by 5 bases, 19 bases remained unmatched. The CDR3 sequence: CASSQYRYETSGRKGNEQYF. CDR3 in DNA: TGCGCCAGCAGCCAATACCGCTACGAGACTAGCGGGAGAAAGGGTAACGAGCAGTACTTC.

This clonotype was detected many times. The chain employs TRBV15 and TRBJ2-7; 15 nucleotides line up with TRBD2. Germline-derived CDR1 and CDR2 are LNHNV and YYDKDF (reference sequence). The length of the CDR3 is 16 residues. The J segment lost 7 bases and the V segment lost 8 bases, leaving 12 bases of the junction unmatched. The CDR3 region is CATGRGLAGGSGEQYF. DNA for the CDR3: TGTGCCACCGGGAGGGGACTAGCGGGAGGATCAGGGGAGCAGTACTTC.

The rearrangement joins TRBV4-3 to TRBJ2-2, with 8 bases lining up with TRBD1. With 1 base clipped from V and 6 bases from J, the junction kept 7 bases outside the gene matches. The V gene's germline CDR1 is LGHNA and CDR2 YSLEER. CDR3 length: 16 residues. CDR3 nucleotide sequence: TGCGCCAGCAGCCAAGGGACAGGGATTATATCCGGGGAGCTGTTTTTT. Protein sequence: CASSQGTGIISGELFF.